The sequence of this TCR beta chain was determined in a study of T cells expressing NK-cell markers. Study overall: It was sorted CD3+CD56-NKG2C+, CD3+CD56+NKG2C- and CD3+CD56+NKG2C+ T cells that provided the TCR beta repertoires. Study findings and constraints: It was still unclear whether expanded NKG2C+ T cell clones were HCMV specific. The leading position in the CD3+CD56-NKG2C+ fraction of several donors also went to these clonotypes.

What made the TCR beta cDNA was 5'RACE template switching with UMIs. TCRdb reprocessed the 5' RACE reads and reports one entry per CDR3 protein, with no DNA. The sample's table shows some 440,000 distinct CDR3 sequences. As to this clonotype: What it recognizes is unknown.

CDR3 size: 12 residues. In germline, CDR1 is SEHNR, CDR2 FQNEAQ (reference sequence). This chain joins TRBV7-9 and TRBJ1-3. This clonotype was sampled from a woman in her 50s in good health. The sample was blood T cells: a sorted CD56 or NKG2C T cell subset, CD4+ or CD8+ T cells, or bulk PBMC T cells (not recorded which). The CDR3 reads CASSSGQNTIYF.